The 24 T cell receptor beta chains below were found in one sample sequenced in a study of T cells after yellow fever vaccination. TCRdb independently ran MiXCR on the 5' RACE reads; one entry per CDR3 protein. There are some 200,000 distinct CDR3 sequences in the sample; approximately 3.2% occur only once, and 3.2% lies in the top ten. The material was CD4+ T cells sorted from PBMCs, obtained 10 days after the yellow fever booster vaccination. The receptor set was obtained from a man between 18 and 29 years old who received the YFV17D yellow fever vaccine.

This chain links TRBV5-1 with TRBJ2-1, with TRBD2 identical over 12 bases. The CDR3 length is 18 residues. Trimming at V came to 4 bases and at J to 0 bases, leaving 8 bases not matched to a gene. Germline V gene lookup returns CDR1 SGHRS and CDR2 YFSETQ. The CDR3 sequence is CASSLPTSGGPSYNEQFF. The CDR3 bases are TGCGCCAGCAGCCTGCCGACTAGCGGGGGTCCCTCCTACAATGAGCAGTTCTTC.

The chain uses TRBV15 and TRBJ1-5; a weak D match, TRBD1 (5 bases). V lost 0 bases, J lost 9 bases, and 18 bases lay in between. The CDR3 runs 16 residues. From germline, CDR1 is LNHNV and CDR2 YYDKDF (reference sequence). CDR3 nucleotide sequence: TGTGCCACCAGCAGAGATTTAGCAGGGTTGATGGCGCCCCAGCATTTT. Translation: CATSRDLAGLMAPQHF.

This clonotype has just a few counts. This chain uses TRBV12-3 or TRBV12-4 with TRBJ2-7, with D uncertain. Trimming removed 5 bases from V and 2 bases from J, with 10 bases in between. The CDR3 runs to 13 residues. The DNA for the CDR3 is TGTGCCAGCAGTACATCCCCACCCTACGAGCAGTACTTC. Encoded protein: CASSTSPPYEQYF.

The genes are TRBV5-1 and TRBJ2-3; maybe TRBD1 (6 bases). The CDR3 loop spans 20 amino acids. Deletions cut 4 bases from V and 10 bases from J, with 37 bases between. Germline assignment: CDR1 SGHRS and CDR2 YFSETQ. CDR3 sequence (DNA): TGCGCCAGCAGCGGAAACAGGGTATTAACCAGCTTTCTCGGGCATACTGCGCAGTATTTT. It yields the protein CASSGNRVLTSFLGHTAQYF.

V is TRBV12-3 or TRBV12-4 and J is TRBJ2-1; D not certain. The CDR3 totals 13 residues. The V end lost 7 bases, the J end lost 4 bases, and 11 bases lay between the germline ends. CDR3 sequence: CASNQGAYNEQFF. CDR3 nucleotide sequence: TGTGCCAGCAATCAAGGCGCTTACAATGAGCAGTTCTTC.

Turning to this clonotype: A much bigger clone sits one base away, suggesting this may be a read error. The chain is built from TRBV5-1 and TRBJ2-7; D remains unclear. This CDR3 spans 14 amino acids. Germline V gene sequence: CDR1 SGHRS, CDR2 YFSETQ. This chain's CDR3 is CSSSAGPTSYEQYV. The CDR3 bases are TGCTCCAGCAGCGCTGGACCTACATCCTACGAGCAGTACGTC.

This chain joins TRBV11-2 and TRBJ2-2; D is ambiguous. This CDR3 is 16 amino acids long. Per the germline V gene, CDR1 is SGHAT and CDR2 is FQNNGV. V dropped 2 bases and J dropped 2 bases, with 12 bases sitting between them. CDR3 coding DNA: TGTGCCAGCAGCTTACTCATCGGGTATAACACCGGGGAGCTGTTTTTT. The encoded protein is CASSLLIGYNTGELFF. Together with reference TRBV11-2 and TRBJ2-2, the CDR3 gives the full variable domain: EAGVAQSPRYKIIEKRQSVAFWCNPISGHATLYWYQQILGQGPKLLIQFQNNGVVDDSQLPKDRFSAERLKGVDSTLKIQPAKLEDSAVYLCASSLLIGYNTGELFFGEGSRLTVL.

This clonotype was recorded many times. V and J are TRBV7-2 and TRBJ1-1; 8 bases map to TRBD1. This CDR3 has 13 residues. Trimming cost V 8 bases and J 11 bases; bases outside gene matches: 13. Germline V gene data show CDR1 as SGHTA and CDR2 as FQGNSA. The CDR3 is CASEQGGNPVAFF. The CDR3 DNA reads TGTGCCAGCGAACAGGGGGGAAATCCGGTCGCTTTCTTT.

This clonotype occurred many times. The chain links TRBV6-5 to TRBJ1-2; 7 bases are shared with TRBD1. Germline values: CDR1 MNHEY, CDR2 SVGAGI. The J segment lost 6 bases and the V segment lost 2 bases, leaving 9 bases of the junction unmatched. The CDR3 totals 15 residues. CDR3 loop: CASSYTSRGLDGYTF. As DNA, the CDR3 is TGTGCCAGCAGTTACACGTCAAGGGGGCTGGATGGCTACACCTTC.

This clonotype has ten or more counts. The gene calls are TRBV7-2 and TRBJ2-5; 8 nucleotides agree with TRBD2. The germline gives CDR1 SGHTA, CDR2 FQGNSA. CDR3 length: 14 residues. V dropped 6 bases and J dropped 2; count of bases not matched to a gene: 5. In DNA, the CDR3 is TGTGCCAGCAGTCGTCCGGGGGGGCAAGAGACCCAGTACTTC. Amino acids: CASSRPGGQETQYF. The full variable domain, with the rest looked up from reference TRBV7-2 and TRBJ2-5, is GAGVSQSPSNKVTEKGKDVELRCDPISGHTALYWYRQSLGQGLEFLIYFQGNSAPDKSGLPSDRFSAERTGGSVSTLTIQRTQQEDSAVYLCASSRPGGQETQYFGPGTRLLVL.

The chain combines TRBV19 with TRBJ1-5, with a weak D call TRBD1 (6 bases). This CDR3 has 15 amino acids. The germline V gene encodes CDR1 LNHDA and CDR2 SQIVND (reference sequence). Trimming stripped 5 bases from V and 0 bases from J, with 11 bases between. CDR3 sequence (DNA): TGTGCCAGTAGTGCCGGACAGAATAGCAATCAGCCCCAGCATTTT. It yields the protein CASSAGQNSNQPQHF.

This clonotype was recorded many times. CDR3 nucleotides: TGCAGTGCTCACCTTACAGGGACCGGGGAGCTGTTTTTT. This sequence encodes CSAHLTGTGELFF. The chain is built from TRBV20-1 and TRBJ2-2; possibly TRBD1 for D (6 bases). Germline V gene lookup returns CDR1 DFQATT and CDR2 SNEGSKA (reference sequence). Trimming removed 5 bases from V and 5 bases from J, with 12 bases in between. The CDR3 has 13 residues.

V gene TRBV4-3 combines with J gene TRBJ1-1; D call uncertain. The CDR3 runs 15 residues. Germline CDR1 reads LGHNA; CDR2 reads YSLEER. Trimming removed 4 bases at V and 0 bases at J, with 12 bases between. This CDR3 reads CASSLAGVVNTEAFF. For the CDR3, the DNA is TGCGCCAGCAGCCTCGCGGGAGTTGTGAACACTGAAGCTTTCTTT.

This clonotype has ten or more counts. This sequence joins TRBV5-1 and TRBJ2-1; 8 bases are a match to TRBD2. There are 16 residues in the CDR3. Trimming cost V 4 bases and J 5 bases; bases outside gene matches: 11. Germline lookup yields CDR1 SGHRS and CDR2 YFSETQ. DNA for the CDR3: TGCGCCAGCAGCGTTAACCGGGGGGGAAGCAACAATGAGCAGTTCTTC. It codes for CASSVNRGGSNNEQFF.

V gene TRBV28 combines with J gene TRBJ2-2; TRBD1 matches 8 bases. V gave up 4 bases and J gave up 6 bases; unmatched junction bases: 7. The CDR3 spans 15 residues. Germline CDR1 is MDHEN and CDR2 is SYDVKM. CDR3 amino acids: CASSSPSGGPGELFF. The CDR3 nucleotides are TGTGCCAGCAGTTCCCCCTCAGGGGGCCCCGGGGAGCTGTTTTTT.

This clonotype was counted many times. This chain uses TRBV6-2 or TRBV6-3 with TRBJ1-1; possible D gene TRBD1, 6 bases. The CDR3 totals 15 residues. Germline V gene sequence: CDR1 MNHEY, CDR2 SVGEGT. V lost 6 bases, J lost 2 bases, and 16 bases lay in between. The CDR3 nucleotides read TGTGCCAGCAGCCCCGGGAGGGGGATTAACACTGAAGCTTTCTTT. Protein sequence: CASSPGRGINTEAFF.

The rearrangement joins TRBV7-3 to TRBJ2-3; maybe TRBD2 (5 bases). From germline, CDR1 is SGHTA and CDR2 FQGTGA. V was pared by 1 base and J by 0 bases, with 11 bases between. CDR3 size: 16 residues. CDR3: CASSLRVAGSTDTQYF. CDR3 coding DNA: TGTGCCAGCAGCTTAAGGGTGGCGGGTAGCACAGATACGCAGTATTTT.

This clonotype was observed many times. This chain uses TRBV5-1 with TRBJ1-2, with D maybe TRBD1 (5 bases). The CDR3 length is 16 residues. Germline CDR1 SGHRS, CDR2 YFSETQ. V was pared by 0 bases and J by 4 bases, with 16 bases between. CDR3 bases: TGCGCCAGCAGCTTGGCCCCCGGGACGGGGAGCTATGGCTACACCTTC. Its translation: CASSLAPGTGSYGYTF.

This chain connects TRBV4-1 to TRBJ2-7; unclear D gene. Trimming removed 4 bases from V and 0 bases from J, with 16 bases in between. The CDR3 is 16 amino acids. Germline values: CDR1 MGHRA, CDR2 YSYEKL. Here the CDR3 DNA reads TGCGCCAGCAGCCTATGGAGCAGGCTGAGCTCCTACGAGCAGTACGTC. Translation: CASSLWSRLSSYEQYV.

This clonotype was counted ten times or more. The rearrangement uses TRBV5-1 and TRBJ2-1; 12 nucleotides line up with TRBD1. Germline CDR1 is SGHRS and CDR2 is YFSETQ. Germline trimming cut 5 bases from V and 7 bases from J; bases unmatched to any gene: 19. The CDR3 spans 19 residues. The CDR3 region has the DNA TGCGCCAGCAGGAGTTGGGACAGGGGGCGATTATTTTCATGGAATGAGCAGTTCTTC. Its translation is CASRSWDRGRLFSWNEQFF.

The chain links TRBV12-3 or TRBV12-4 to TRBJ1-3; D unresolved. Trimming shortened V by 6 bases and J by 2 bases, and 8 bases separated the two germline ends. This CDR3 region has 13 residues. The chain's CDR3 is CASSEHTGNTIYF. The CDR3 bases are TGTGCCAGCAGCGAACACACTGGAAACACCATATATTTT.

Ten or more counts support this clonotype. The V gene is TRBV5-5, the J gene TRBJ2-3, with D tentatively TRBD1 or TRBD2 (5 bases each). Trimming removed 0 bases from V and 10 bases from J, with 18 bases in between. Germline V gene data show CDR1 as SGHKS and CDR2 as YYEKEE (reference sequence). This CDR3 comprises 15 residues. DNA of the CDR3: TGTGCCAGCAGCTTGGAGGGGACGAATTTGGGCGCGCAGTATTTT. This translates into CASSLEGTNLGAQYF.

The V gene is TRBV5-1, the J gene TRBJ2-7, with 7 bases that match TRBD1. Germline CDR1 SGHRS, CDR2 YFSETQ. V lost 4 bases, J lost 2 bases, and 6 bases stayed unmatched. The CDR3 has 14 residues. The CDR3 loop is CASSRRQGPYEQYF. DNA for the CDR3: TGCGCCAGCAGCCGACGACAGGGACCCTACGAGCAGTACTTC.

The J gene is TRBJ2-1, the V gene TRBV24-1, with D tentatively TRBD1 or TRBD2 (5 bases each). The CDR3 is made up of 15 amino acids. V gave up 0 bases and J gave up 8 bases, with 13 bases separating them. Germline V lookup: CDR1 KGHDR, CDR2 SFDVKD. The chain's CDR3 is CATSDLRDAIHEQFF. In DNA form, the CDR3 reads TGTGCCACCAGTGATTTGCGGGACGCCATCCATGAGCAGTTCTTC.